Given below is one T cell receptor (beta chain) in context. Its antigen is unknown. V shed 0 bases and J shed 6 bases, with 19 bases lying between them. This CDR3 comprises 17 residues. From germline, CDR1 is SGHRS and CDR2 YFSETQ. Each CDR3 protein is one row after TCRdb ran MiXCR on the RT-PCR reads. The repertoire holds 150,000 to 200,000 distinct CDR3 sequences, with roughly 12% as singletons. These data are taken from a study of response to subunit inactivated influenza vaccine. Study-level results: Authors suggested each seasonal flu vaccination may recruit only limited numbers of new T cells.

This same sample was also part of a study on T cells expressing NK-cell markers. That work contributes: For TCR beta, cDNA was produced by 5'RACE template switching with UMIs. HCMV seropositivity marked seven of the eight sequenced donors; one was seronegative. In roughly 6 donors, dominant CD3+CD56+NKG2C+ clones formed about 1.0-7.5% of CD8+ cells.

The sequence was obtained from a man aged 50-59 years who received an inactivated influenza vaccine. The sequenced sample was CD8+ T cells sorted from PBMCs, obtained approximately 13 days after vaccination. The chain recombines TRBV5-1 with TRBJ2-1; perhaps D is TRBD1 or TRBD2 (6 bases each). The CDR3 sequence: CASSLESGARGSNEQFF. In DNA form, the CDR3 reads TGCGCCAGCAGCTTGGAGTCGGGGGCGCGGGGATCCAATGAGCAGTTCTTC.